A selection of T cell receptor beta chains follows, all from one sample in a study of blood T cells in healthy people across ages. One entry per CDR3 protein, called by TCRdb with MiXCR from the 5' RACE reads. The sample lists 1.2 million to 1.5 million distinct CDR3 sequences, around 39% occurring once. The material sequenced was blood. The receptors here all came from a woman under 30 in good health. The CDR3 runs from the conserved cysteine through the conserved F or W. Fields, in order: J gene, D gene, clone size, V gene, CDR3 DNA, CDR3 protein. A D gene is named only where the DNA matches it firmly. The size field is filled for only some rows; it gives once, few, many or a size class.

TRBJ2-7,-,-,TRBV21-1,TGTGCCAGCAGCAAAGAGTATCGGACTAGCGCTTACGAGCAGTACTTC,CASSKEYRTSAYEQYF
TRBJ2-4,TRBD1,few,TRBV28,TGTGCCAGCAGTCCCTCCGGGACAGGGGCGGGAAACATTCAGTACTTC,CASSPSGTGAGNIQYF
TRBJ1-5,-,-,TRBV20-1,TGCAGTGCTCGGACAGCGAATCAGCCCCAGCATTTT,CSARTANQPQHF
TRBJ2-3,-,-,TRBV28,TGTTCGACCGACCCGCGGGGCGATACGCAGTATTTT,CSTDPRGDTQYF
TRBJ2-7,-,-,TRBV4-1,TGCGCCAGCAGCCAAGGGGGCGGTCACAATGAGCAGTACTTC,CASSQGGGHNEQYF
TRBJ1-1,TRBD1,-,TRBV5-1,TGCGCCAGCAGCCGGAGGACAGGGTCGGGCAACACTGAAGCTTTCTTT,CASSRRTGSGNTEAFF
TRBJ2-1,TRBD1,-,TRBV5-6,TGTGCCAGCAGCTCCTATAAACCGGGACAGGGCTACAATGAGCAGTTCTTC,CASSSYKPGQGYNEQFF
TRBJ2-3,-,-,TRBV28,TGTGCCAGCAGCCCAGCCGGGGGGCAGTGGGATACGCAGTATTTT,CASSPAGGQWDTQYF
TRBJ2-7,TRBD2,few,TRBV6-1,TGTGCCAGCAGACTAGCGGGGCATTACGAGCAGTACTTC,CASRLAGHYEQYF
TRBJ2-1,-,-,TRBV28,TGTGCCAGCAGCCAAACAGGGTATGAGCAGTTCTTC,CASSQTGYEQFF
TRBJ2-7,TRBD2,few,TRBV20-1,TGCAGTGCTTCCATCTCCAGCGGGAGCAAATACGAGCAGTACTTC,CSASISSGSKYEQYF
TRBJ1-2,-,once,TRBV20-1,TGCAGTGCTACTGCAGGGGAGGGGCCAGACTATGGCTACACCTTC,CSATAGEGPDYGYTF
TRBJ2-5,TRBD1,-,TRBV7-9,TGTGCCAGCAGCTTAGCTCGTCCCCCAGGACAGGGAAAAGAGACCCAGTACTTC,CASSLARPPGQGKETQYF
TRBJ2-2,-,few,TRBV28,TGTGCCAGCAGTTTACAAAACCACGGTGGAGGGGAGCTGTTTTTT,CASSLQNHGGGELFF
TRBJ2-1,TRBD2,many,TRBV11-2,TGTGCCAGCTCCCAGGATGGCGGGGGGTACTATGAGCAGTTCTTC,CASSQDGGGYYEQFF
TRBJ1-5,-,-,TRBV6-5,TGTGCCAGCAGCGACGGCCTGGGCGCTGAGCCCCAGCATTTT,CASSDGLGAEPQHF
TRBJ1-1,-,-,TRBV5-1,TGCGCCAGCAGCTGGGGTTCCGCAGAGGACACTGAAGCTTTCTTT,CASSWGSAEDTEAFF
TRBJ2-1,TRBD1,few,TRBV4-1,TGCGCCAGCAGCCAAGACAGGGGGCTATTGGGTGAGCAGTTCTTC,CASSQDRGLLGEQFF
TRBJ1-2,TRBD1,few,TRBV20-1,TGCAGTGCTAGTGAACAGGGGGAAAGGGGCTACACCTTC,CSASEQGERGYTF
TRBJ2-5,TRBD2,few,TRBV5-1,TGCGCCAGCAGCGTTCGACTAGCGGGGGTTCAAGAGACCCAGTACTTC,CASSVRLAGVQETQYF
TRBJ2-3,-,few,TRBV12-3/TRBV12-4,TGTGCCAGCAGTTTAATACAGGGTGAGAACACAGATACGCAGTATTTT,CASSLIQGENTDTQYF
TRBJ2-7,TRBD2,-,TRBV20-1,TGCAGTGCTAGAGACCGAACTAGCGGGATCTACGAGCAGTACTTC,CSARDRTSGIYEQYF
TRBJ2-1,-,-,TRBV6-2/TRBV6-3,TGTGCCAGCAGTTCAAATCTTTACGAGCAGTTCTTC,CASSSNLYEQFF
TRBJ2-4,-,few,TRBV24-1,TGTGCCACCAGTGATGGAAGGGTCCGGGTTCAGTACTTC,CATSDGRVRVQYF
TRBJ2-5,-,once,TRBV3-1,TGTGCCAGCAGCCAAGATGGGGCGCGGGGGCGTTCCAATGAGCAGTACTTC,CASSQDGARGRSNEQYF
TRBJ2-3,-,few,TRBV2,TGTGCCACCGGACAGAGCACAGATACGCAGTATTTT,CATGQSTDTQYF
TRBJ2-7,-,-,TRBV20-1,TGCAGTGACAGTGGGTGCTACGAGCAGTACTTC,CSDSGCYEQYF
TRBJ2-3,-,few,TRBV15,TGTGCCACCAGCAGAGATCGCCAGAGCACAGATACGCAGTATTTT,CATSRDRQSTDTQYF
TRBJ2-5,-,-,TRBV5-6,TGTGCCAGCAGCTTGGCCGGGGCGGGGGAGACCCAGTACTTC,CASSLAGAGETQYF
TRBJ1-5,-,-,TRBV5-5,TGTGCCAGCAGCCCCGGTGTGGTGGATCAGCCCCAGCATTTT,CASSPGVVDQPQHF
TRBJ2-4,TRBD2,many,TRBV2,TGTGCCAGCAGTGTAAGCGGGAGTCGAGGAGCCAAAAACATTCAGTACTTC,CASSVSGSRGAKNIQYF
TRBJ2-1,-,many,TRBV6-5,TGTGCCAGCAGTTACGGGAGCAATGAGCAGTTCTTC,CASSYGSNEQFF
TRBJ2-3,TRBD2,-,TRBV2,TGTGCCAGCAGTGATAGCGGGGTTAGCACAGATACGCAGTATTTT,CASSDSGVSTDTQYF
TRBJ1-1,-,-,TRBV13,TGTGCCAGCAGCACGGACGGGGCGAACACTGAAGCTTTCTTT,CASSTDGANTEAFF
TRBJ1-6,-,few,TRBV2,TGTGCCAGCAGAGACGACAGCCTTAATTCACCCCTCCACTTT,CASRDDSLNSPLHF
TRBJ1-2,-,-,TRBV3-1,TGTGCCAGCAGCCAAGCGGGGAACCTCATTAACTATGGCTACACCTTC,CASSQAGNLINYGYTF
TRBJ2-6,-,few,TRBV12-3/TRBV12-4,TGTGTCAGCAGGGGTCCCCTGACCTCTGGGGCCAACGTCCTGACTTTC,CVSRGPLTSGANVLTF
TRBJ2-2,TRBD2,-,TRBV10-3,TGTGCCATCAGTGAGCTGCCCGGGGGGGAGAACACCGGGGAGCTGTTTTTT,CAISELPGGENTGELFF
TRBJ2-1,-,-,TRBV9,TGTGCCAGCAGCGTGATGATTGATGAGCAGTTCTTC,CASSVMIDEQFF
TRBJ2-2,-,-,TRBV20-1,TGCAGTGCTAGAGATCGGAAGCGGAGCGGTACCGGGGAGCTGTTTTTT,CSARDRKRSGTGELFF
TRBJ1-2,-,few,TRBV3-1,TGTGCCAGCAGCCAACGGGGGACCAACCATGGCTACACCTTC,CASSQRGTNHGYTF
TRBJ2-3,-,-,TRBV5-1,TGCGCCAGCAGTCAATTAGGCAGGGCCTTAATAGATACGCAGTATTTT,CASSQLGRALIDTQYF
TRBJ2-7,-,-,TRBV28,TGTGCCAGCAGGAGTTTAAAACTACTTTTCGAGCAGTACTTC,CASRSLKLLFEQYF
TRBJ2-7,-,many,TRBV6-5,TGTGCCAGCAGTACAGGAACCTACGAGCAGTACTTC,CASSTGTYEQYF
TRBJ2-3,TRBD2,-,TRBV20-1,TGCAGTGCTGACGGACTAGCGGGAGCTCCAGATACGCAGTATTTT,CSADGLAGAPDTQYF
TRBJ2-2,TRBD2,-,TRBV20-1,TGCAGTGCTCCTCAACGACTAGCGGGCGAGTCGGAGCTGTTTTTT,CSAPQRLAGESELFF
TRBJ2-3,TRBD2,-,TRBV5-1,TGCGCCAGCAGCCAAACTAGCGTGACGAAGCTGGATACGCAGTATTTT,CASSQTSVTKLDTQYF
TRBJ2-5,-,few,TRBV10-3,TGTGCCAGCACATCGGACAGACAAGAGACCCAGTACTTC,CASTSDRQETQYF
TRBJ1-5,-,-,TRBV6-6,TGTGCCAGCAGTGATTTAGAGCTTCAGCCCCAGCATTTT,CASSDLELQPQHF
TRBJ2-1,-,once,TRBV20-1,TGCAGTGCTATTTTGGGGTGGGTGCAGGGGACCCAGTTCTTC,CSAILGWVQGTQFF